Presented here are 4 T cell receptor beta chains from one specimen sequenced in a study of somatic mutations in cytotoxic T cells in rheumatoid arthritis (dated by TCRdb to about 2017). The library was generated by the immunoSEQ multiplex PCR assay. Here the immuneACCESS table is served through TCRdb, limited to in-frame sequences with V and J called. Missing clones are a known gap in these copies; in checked studies unresolved V genes cover under half, and the rest lacks a known reason. The sample data list some 25,000 clones, and approximately 73% of these were observed just once. In total, the top ten clones hold roughly 8.9% of the sample. Sequencing was performed on CD8+ T cells sorted from blood. All receptors come from a woman aged 18-30 years in good health.

In regard to this clone: The sample carries other DNA sequences with the same CDR3. V is TRBV9 and J is TRBJ1-6; no firm D call. The CDR3 is made up of 12 amino acids. Germline CDR1 and CDR2: SGDLS and YYNGEE. V was shortened by 0 bases and J by 7 bases, with 2 bases between the two germline ends. The CDR3 here is CASSVGNSPLHF. DNA of the CDR3: TGTGCCAGCAGCGTAGGAAATTCACCCCTCCACTTT.

This clone was counted between two and nine times. The chain links TRBV7-8 to TRBJ2-7; D tentatively fits TRBD1 or TRBD2 (6 bases each). CDR1 SGHVS and CDR2 FQNEAQ come from the germline V gene. The CDR3 length is 15 residues. V was trimmed by 2 bases and J by 6 bases, leaving 17 bases between them. CDR3 sequence: CASSLKVTGAGEQYV. CDR3 nucleotides: TGTGCCAGCAGCTTAAAGGTAACGGGGGCCGGCGAGCAGTACGTC.

This sequence joins TRBV11-2 and TRBJ1-4; no firm D call. Germline V gives CDR1 SGHAT, CDR2 FQNNGV. V was trimmed by 5 bases and J by 3 bases, leaving 10 bases between them. CDR3 length: 14 residues. Written as DNA, the CDR3 is TGTGCCAGCAGCGTGGACGTGTCTAATGAAAAACTGTTTTTT. Translation: CASSVDVSNEKLFF.

In this sample, this clone turned up a few times. The CDR3 coding sequence is TGTGCCAGCAGCGTCGCATACAGGACCGGGGAGCTGTTTTTT. This encodes CASSVAYRTGELFF. This rearrangement joins TRBV9 to TRBJ2-2; TRBD1 is a possible D gene (5 bases). From germline, CDR1 is SGDLS and CDR2 YYNGEE. V was trimmed by 2 bases and J by 5 bases, leaving 10 bases between them. The CDR3 sequence is 14 residues long.